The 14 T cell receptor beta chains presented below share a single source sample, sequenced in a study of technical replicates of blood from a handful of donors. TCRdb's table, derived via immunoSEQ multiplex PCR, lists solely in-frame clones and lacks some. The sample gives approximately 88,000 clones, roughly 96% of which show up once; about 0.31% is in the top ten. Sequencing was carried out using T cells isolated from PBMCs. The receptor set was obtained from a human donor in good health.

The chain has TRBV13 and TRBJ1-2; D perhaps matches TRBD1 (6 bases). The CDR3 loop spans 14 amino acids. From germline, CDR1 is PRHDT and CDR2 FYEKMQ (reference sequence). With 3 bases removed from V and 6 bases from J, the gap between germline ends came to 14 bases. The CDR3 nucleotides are TGTGCCAGCAGCTTTTCCGGGGGGCAGGATGGCTACACCTTC. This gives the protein CASSFSGGQDGYTF.

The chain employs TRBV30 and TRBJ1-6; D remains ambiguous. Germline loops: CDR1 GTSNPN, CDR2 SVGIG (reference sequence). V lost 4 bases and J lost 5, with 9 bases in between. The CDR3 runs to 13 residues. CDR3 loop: CAWKGGDNSPLHF. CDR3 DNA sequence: TGTGCCTGGAAAGGCGGTGATAATTCACCCCTCCACTTT.

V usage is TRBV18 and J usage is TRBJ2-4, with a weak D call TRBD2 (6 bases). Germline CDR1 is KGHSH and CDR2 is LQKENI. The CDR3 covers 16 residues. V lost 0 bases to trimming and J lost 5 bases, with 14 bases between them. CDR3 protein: CASSPPKGGNENIQYF. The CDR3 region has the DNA TGTGCCAGCTCACCACCGAAAGGCGGGAACGAAAACATTCAGTACTTC.

This chain's CDR3 is CASSLLAGGGEQYF. The CDR3 DNA is TGTGCCAGCAGTTTGCTAGCGGGAGGCGGCGAGCAGTACTTC. The V gene is TRBV28, the J gene TRBJ2-7; 11 nucleotides agree with TRBD2. The CDR3 runs to 14 residues. CDR1 and CDR2 (germline): MDHEN, SYDVKM. V lost 3 bases and J lost 6; bases outside the gene matches: 4.

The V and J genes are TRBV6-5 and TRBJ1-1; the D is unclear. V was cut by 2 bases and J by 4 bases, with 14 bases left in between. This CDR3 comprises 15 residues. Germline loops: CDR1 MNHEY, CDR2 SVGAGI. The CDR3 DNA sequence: TGTGCCAGCAGTTACGGGAGGACTGTGAGCACTGAAGCTTTCTTT. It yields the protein CASSYGRTVSTEAFF.

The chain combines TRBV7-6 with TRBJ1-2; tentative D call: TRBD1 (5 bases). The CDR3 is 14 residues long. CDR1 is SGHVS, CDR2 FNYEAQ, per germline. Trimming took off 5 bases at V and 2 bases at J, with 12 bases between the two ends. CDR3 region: CASSGGTANYGYTF. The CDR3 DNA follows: TGTGCCAGCAGCGGGGGGACGGCCAACTATGGCTACACCTTC.

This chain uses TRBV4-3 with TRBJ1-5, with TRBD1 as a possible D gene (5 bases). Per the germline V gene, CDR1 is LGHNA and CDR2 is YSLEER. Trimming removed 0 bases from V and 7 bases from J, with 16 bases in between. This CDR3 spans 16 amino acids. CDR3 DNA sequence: TGCGCCAGCAGCCAAGAGGGAGGGCACTGGGGGCAGCCCCAGCATTTT. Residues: CASSQEGGHWGQPQHF.

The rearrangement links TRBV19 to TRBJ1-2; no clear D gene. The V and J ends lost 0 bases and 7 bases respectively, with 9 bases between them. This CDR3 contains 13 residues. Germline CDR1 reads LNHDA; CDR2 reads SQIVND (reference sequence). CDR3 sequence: CASSIDEPSGYTF. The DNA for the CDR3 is TGTGCCAGTAGTATAGACGAGCCAAGTGGCTACACCTTC. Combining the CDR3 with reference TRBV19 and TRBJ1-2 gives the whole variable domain DGGITQSPKYLFRKEGQNVTLSCEQNLNHDAMYWYRQDPGQGLRLIYYSQIVNDFQKGDIAEGYSVSREKKESFPLTVTSAQKNPTAFYLCASSIDEPSGYTFGSGTRLTVV.

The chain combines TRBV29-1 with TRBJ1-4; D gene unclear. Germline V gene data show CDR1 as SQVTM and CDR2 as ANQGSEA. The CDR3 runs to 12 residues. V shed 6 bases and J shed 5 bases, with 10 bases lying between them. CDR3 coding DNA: TGCAGCGTCGAAAGCGTAAATGAAAAACTGTTTTTT. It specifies CSVESVNEKLFF. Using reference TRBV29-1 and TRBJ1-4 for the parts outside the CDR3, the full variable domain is SAVISQKPSRDICQRGTSLTIQCQVDSQVTMMFWYRQQPGQSLTLIATANQGSEATYESGFVIDKFPISRPNLTFSTLTVSNMSPEDSSIYLCSVESVNEKLFFGSGTQLSVL.

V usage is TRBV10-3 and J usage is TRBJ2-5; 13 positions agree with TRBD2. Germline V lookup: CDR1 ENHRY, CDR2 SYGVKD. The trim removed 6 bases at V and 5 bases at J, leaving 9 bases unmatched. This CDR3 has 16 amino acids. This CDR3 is CAISIGLAGDSETQYF. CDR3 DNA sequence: TGTGCCATCAGCATAGGACTAGCGGGAGATTCCGAGACCCAGTACTTC.

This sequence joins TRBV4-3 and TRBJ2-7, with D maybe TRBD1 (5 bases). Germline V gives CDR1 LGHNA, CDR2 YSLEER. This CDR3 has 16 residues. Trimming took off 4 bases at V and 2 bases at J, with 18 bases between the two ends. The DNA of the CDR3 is TGCGCCAGCAGCCTGGGCGAGACGACAGTACCCTACGAGCAGTACTTC. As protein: CASSLGETTVPYEQYF.

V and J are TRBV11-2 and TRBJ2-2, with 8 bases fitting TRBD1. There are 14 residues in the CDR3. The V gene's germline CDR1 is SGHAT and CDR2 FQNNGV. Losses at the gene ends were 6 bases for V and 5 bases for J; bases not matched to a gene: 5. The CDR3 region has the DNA TGTGCCAGCAGTGGACAGGGAAGGACCGGGGAGCTGTTTTTT. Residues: CASSGQGRTGELFF. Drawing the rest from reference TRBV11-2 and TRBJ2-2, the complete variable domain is EAGVAQSPRYKIIEKRQSVAFWCNPISGHATLYWYQQILGQGPKLLIQFQNNGVVDDSQLPKDRFSAERLKGVDSTLKIQPAKLEDSAVYLCASSGQGRTGELFFGEGSRLTVL.

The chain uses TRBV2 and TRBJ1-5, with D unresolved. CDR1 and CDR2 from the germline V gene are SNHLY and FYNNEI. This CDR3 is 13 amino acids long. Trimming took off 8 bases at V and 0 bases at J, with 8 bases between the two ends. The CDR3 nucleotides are TGTGCCAGCGAAGGAGATAGCAATCAGCCCCAGCATTTT. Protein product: CASEGDSNQPQHF.

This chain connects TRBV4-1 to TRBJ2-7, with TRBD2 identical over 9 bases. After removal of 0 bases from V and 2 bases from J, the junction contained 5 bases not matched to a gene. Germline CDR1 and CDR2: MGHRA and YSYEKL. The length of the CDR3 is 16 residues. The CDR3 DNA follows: TGCGCCAGCAGCCAAGAAGAGGCTAGCGGGACCTACGAGCAGTACTTC. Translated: CASSQEEASGTYEQYF.